These 24 T cell receptor beta chains originate from one sample sequenced in a study of CXCR3-negative and CXCR3-positive naive CD8 T cells. Findings and caveats of the study: More hydrophobic TRB CDR3s were found in CXCR3-positive naive cells than in CXCR3-negative naive cells.

What these receptors recognize is not known. In preparing the TRB cDNA libraries, 5' RACE with UMI labels was used. TCRdb derives one entry per CDR3 protein from the 5' RACE reads, leaving out DNA. There are about 53,000 distinct CDR3 sequences in the sample, with roughly 0.59% held by the top ten. The source material was naive CXCR3+ CD8+ T cells from blood. The subset is: CD45RO-CCR7+CD27+CD95- naive CD8+ T cells expressing CXCR3 (TNR3+). The receptor source for this set is a human donor in good health. Some clones in this sample may be carry-over from other donors' samples.

The chain combines TRBV29-1 with TRBJ1-2; lacking DNA, the TRBD1 call made by TCRdb goes unchecked. This CDR3 is built from 14 residues. Per germline, CDR1 SQVTM and CDR2 ANQGSEA. CDR3 loop: CSVEAAGQGYGYTF.

This chain's CDR3 is CASSLRDRGENEQFF. J is TRBJ2-1 and V is TRBV6-5; as DNA is missing, the TRBD1 call by TCRdb cannot be tested. This CDR3 comprises 15 residues. CDR1 and CDR2 from the germline V gene are MNHEY and SVGAGI.

The V and J genes are TRBV3-1 and TRBJ2-5; TCRdb's D call of TRBD1 is untestable without DNA. CDR3 length: 15 residues. Germline V gene data show CDR1 as LGHDT and CDR2 as YNNKEL (reference sequence). The CDR3 sequence: CASSQETGTQETQYF.

This chain uses TRBV5-1 with TRBJ2-1; without DNA, the TCRdb call of TRBD2 cannot be checked. The CDR3 loop spans 15 amino acids. In germline, CDR1 is SGHRS, CDR2 YFSETQ. The CDR3 loop reads CASSWGLAYGNEQFF.

The chain carries TRBV7-3 and TRBJ1-2. Germline-derived CDR1 and CDR2 are SGHTA and FQGTGA. The CDR3 extends over 13 amino acids. CDR3 sequence reads: CASSSTDGYGYTF.

The rearrangement joins TRBV3-1 to TRBJ2-2. Germline V gene data show CDR1 as LGHDT and CDR2 as YNNKEL (reference sequence). The CDR3 runs to 18 residues. The CDR3 is CASSRGRSITGNTGELFF.

This chain links TRBV7-9 with TRBJ2-7. Germline loops: CDR1 SEHNR, CDR2 FQNEAQ (reference sequence). The CDR3 has 12 amino acids. CDR3 sequence: CASSHLGYEQYF.

V and J are TRBV28 and TRBJ2-5; TCRdb names TRBD2, which stays unverified in the absence of DNA. This CDR3 is built from 15 residues. CDR1 and CDR2 from the germline V gene are MDHEN and SYDVKM. The CDR3 loop reads CASPIVGQLQETQYF.

V usage is TRBV29-1 and J usage is TRBJ2-1. CDR1 and CDR2 from the germline V gene are SQVTM and ANQGSEA. The CDR3 consists of 15 residues. CDR3: CSVEIEEFSYNEQFF.

This chain connects TRBV5-1 to TRBJ2-2; as DNA is missing, the TRBD1 call by TCRdb cannot be tested. CDR1 SGHRS and CDR2 YFSETQ come from the germline V gene. The CDR3 totals 15 residues. This chain's CDR3 is CASSLKQGNTGELFF. Supplemented by reference TRBV5-1 and TRBJ2-2, the full variable domain reads KAGVTQTPRYLIKTRGQQVTLSCSPISGHRSVSWYQQTPGQGLQFLFEYFSETQRNKGNFPGRFSGRQFSNSRSEMNVSTLELGDSALYLCASSLKQGNTGELFFGEGSRLTVL.

This CDR3 is CASSAGGSWENTEAFF. This sequence joins TRBV9 and TRBJ1-1; TCRdb calls TRBD1, which cannot be checked without DNA. Germline V gene data show CDR1 as SGDLS and CDR2 as YYNGEE. This CDR3 has 16 amino acids.

The chain couples TRBV20-1 to TRBJ2-3; TCRdb picks TRBD1, but there is no DNA to check that call. This CDR3 region has 15 residues. Looked up from germline, CDR1 is DFQATT and CDR2 is SNEGSKA (reference sequence). Here the CDR3 reads CSARDRAISTDTQYF.

The rearrangement links TRBV4-3 to TRBJ1-5. The CDR3 is 15 amino acids. Germline CDR1 LGHNA, CDR2 YSLEER. The CDR3 here is CASSQDVGFEEPQHF.

This chain connects TRBV29-1 to TRBJ2-2. The CDR3 has 13 residues. The germline CDR1 and CDR2 sequences are SQVTM and ANQGSEA. This CDR3 is CSVEGQNTGELFF.

The chain joins TRBV20-1 to TRBJ2-2; TCRdb proposes TRBD1, but this gene call is untestable without DNA. Germline lookup yields CDR1 DFQATT and CDR2 SNEGSKA (reference sequence). This CDR3 has 14 residues. The CDR3 is CSARGDSIPGELFF.

The chain couples TRBV10-1 to TRBJ1-1; checking the TCRdb D call of TRBD1 is not possible without DNA. Germline lookup yields CDR1 WNHNN and CDR2 SYGVQD (reference sequence). This CDR3 has 13 residues. CDR3 in amino acids: CASSAGTRDEAFF.

The chain has TRBV7-9 and TRBJ2-3; checking the TCRdb D call of TRBD1 is not possible without DNA. The germline gives CDR1 SEHNR, CDR2 FQNEAQ (reference sequence). The CDR3 consists of 16 residues. CDR3 sequence: CASSYTGTGVGDTQYF.

The rearrangement joins TRBV9 to TRBJ2-1; TCRdb calls TRBD1, which cannot be checked without DNA. CDR1 is SGDLS and CDR2 is YYNGEE in the germline V gene. This CDR3 contains 14 residues. The CDR3 loop is CASSVFAGDNEQFF.

The chain uses TRBV27 and TRBJ1-4; there is no DNA to check the TCRdb D call of TRBD1. This CDR3 contains 14 residues. The germline V gene encodes CDR1 MNHEY and CDR2 SMNVEV (reference sequence). The CDR3 here is CASSYRQANEKLFF. The full variable domain, in which reference TRBV27 and TRBJ1-4 provide the parts outside the CDR3, is EAQVTQNPRYLITVTGKKLTVTCSQNMNHEYMSWYRQDPGLGLRQIYYSMNVEVTDKGDVPEGYKVSRKEKRNFPLILESPSPNQTSLYFCASSYRQANEKLFFGSGTQLSVL.

The chain employs TRBV7-2 and TRBJ2-5; TCRdb gives TRBD1 as the D gene, but with no DNA this cannot be confirmed. Germline-derived CDR1 and CDR2 are SGHTA and FQGNSA. The CDR3 is 14 amino acids. CDR3 loop: CASSSLDGQETQYF.

V and J are TRBV5-1 and TRBJ2-5; the D call of TRBD1 rests on TCRdb alone, since no DNA is present to check it. Germline CDR1 SGHRS, CDR2 YFSETQ. The CDR3 totals 17 residues. The chain's CDR3 is CASSSLATGVNQETQYF.

This chain links TRBV20-1 with TRBJ2-1; TCRdb returns TRBD2, unconfirmable since there is no DNA. This CDR3 spans 15 amino acids. CDR1 is DFQATT, CDR2 SNEGSKA, per germline (reference sequence). CDR3 loop: CSATYPSGGRAEQFF.

The gene calls are TRBV6-6 and TRBJ2-2; lacking DNA, the TRBD2 call made by TCRdb goes unchecked. This CDR3 comprises 17 residues. Germline lookup yields CDR1 MNHNY and CDR2 SVGAGI (reference sequence). The CDR3 is CASSYSNSGANTGELFF.

V usage is TRBV2 and J usage is TRBJ2-7; TCRdb's D call, TRBD2, is unchecked because there is no DNA. The germline gives CDR1 SNHLY, CDR2 FYNNEI. CDR3 length: 13 residues. CDR3 sequence: CASLEDYSYEQYF.